The source of this T cell receptor (beta chain) is a study of blood T cell repertoires in COVID-19. About the study: The United States, Italy and Spain were the sources of the acute and convalescent COVID-19 samples. The cDNA or gDNA used as material had been derived from T cells, B-cell-depleted T cells, or PBMCs.

This CDR3 is built from 17 residues. Germline V gene lookup returns CDR1 LNHDA and CDR2 SQIVND (reference sequence). The junction had 7 bases not matched to a gene; V was cut back by 1 base and J by 5 bases. Authors' analysis steps: Amplifying reference gene primers gave estimates of nucleated cell counts. Sequencing used immunoSEQ multiplex PCR; TCRdb keeps in-frame clones, though not all of them. V, J and clone size were drawn from that table, and D and trimming were deduced from the DNA. The sample records around 54,000 clones, 80% to 95% being singletons. The specimen sequenced was peripheral blood. This clonotype was sampled from a human donor in a cohort sampled during active COVID-19. The chain employs TRBV19 and TRBJ2-1; TRBD2 agrees at 11 bases. The DNA of the CDR3 is TGTGCCAGTAGTATAGGCCGACTAGCGGGGCTTAACAATGAGCAGTTCTTC. It specifies CASSIGRLAGLNNEQFF.